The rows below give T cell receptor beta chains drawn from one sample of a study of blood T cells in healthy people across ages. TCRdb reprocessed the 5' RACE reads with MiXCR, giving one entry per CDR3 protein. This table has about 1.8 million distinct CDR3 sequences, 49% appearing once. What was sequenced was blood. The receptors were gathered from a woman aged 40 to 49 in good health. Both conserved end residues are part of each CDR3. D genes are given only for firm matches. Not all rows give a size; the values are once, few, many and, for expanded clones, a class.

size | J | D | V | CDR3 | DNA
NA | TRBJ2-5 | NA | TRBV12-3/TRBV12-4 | CASSWGNQEAQYF | TGTGCCAGCAGTTGGGGCAACCAAGAGGCCCAGTACTTC
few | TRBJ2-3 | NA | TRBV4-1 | CASSQGAGGTDTQYF | TGTGCCAGCAGCCAGGGGGCGGGGGGGACAGATACGCAGTATTTT
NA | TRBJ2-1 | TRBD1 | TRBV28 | CTSSPWTGNTYNEQFF | TGTACCAGCAGTCCCTGGACAGGGAACACCTACAATGAGCAGTTCTTC
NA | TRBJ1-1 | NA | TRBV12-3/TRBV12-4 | CASSLNSPGANEAFF | TGTGCCAGCAGTTTAAACTCCCCAGGGGCGAATGAAGCTTTCTTT
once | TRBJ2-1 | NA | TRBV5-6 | CASSVMGGSYNEQFF | TGTGCCAGCAGCGTGATGGGCGGCAGCTACAATGAGCAGTTCTTC
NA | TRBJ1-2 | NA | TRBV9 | CASSVGTSNYGYTF | TGTGCCAGCAGCGTAGGGACCTCGAACTATGGCTACACCTTC
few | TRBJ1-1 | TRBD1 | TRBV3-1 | CASSPQTGHTEAFF | TGTGCCAGCAGCCCCCAGACAGGGCACACTGAAGCTTTCTTT
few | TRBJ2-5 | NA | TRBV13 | CASSLSGDQETQYF | TGTGCCAGCAGCTTAAGTGGGGACCAAGAGACCCAGTACTTC
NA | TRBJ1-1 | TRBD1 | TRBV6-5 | CASSFDTGVTEAFF | TGTGCCAGCAGTTTCGATACAGGGGTCACTGAAGCTTTCTTT
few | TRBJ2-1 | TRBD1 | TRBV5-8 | CASSLDRGSVNEQFF | TGTGCCAGCAGCCTTGACAGGGGGTCTGTAAATGAGCAGTTCTTC
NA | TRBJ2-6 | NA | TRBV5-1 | CASSVNRVSGANVLTF | TGCGCCAGCAGCGTAAACAGGGTTTCGGGGGCCAACGTCCTGACTTTC
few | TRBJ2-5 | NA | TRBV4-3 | CASSQEPRAQETQYF | TGCGCCAGCAGCCAAGAGCCCAGGGCCCAAGAGACCCAGTACTTC
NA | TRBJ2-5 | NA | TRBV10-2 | CASSERKGYGEETQYF | TGCGCCAGCAGTGAAAGGAAGGGTTACGGGGAAGAGACCCAGTACTTC
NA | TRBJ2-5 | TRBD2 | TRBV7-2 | CASTLAGSQQETQYF | TGTGCCAGCACCTTAGCGGGGTCCCAACAAGAGACCCAGTACTTC
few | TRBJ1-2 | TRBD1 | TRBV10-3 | CAISESAGTARGYTF | TGTGCCATCAGTGAGTCGGCCGGGACAGCCCGCGGCTACACCTTC
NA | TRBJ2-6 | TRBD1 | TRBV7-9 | CASSLGQGRYGANVLTF | TGTGCCAGCAGCTTGGGACAGGGGCGATATGGGGCCAACGTCCTGACTTTC
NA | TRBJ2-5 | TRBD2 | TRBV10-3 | CATEIGLAGQGTQYF | TGTGCCACAGAGATTGGACTAGCGGGTCAAGGGACCCAGTACTTC
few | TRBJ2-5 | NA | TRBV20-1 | CSALETQYF | TGCAGTGCTCTGGAGACCCAGTACTTC
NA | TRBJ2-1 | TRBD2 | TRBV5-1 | CASSLAGLAGFTYNEQFF | TGCGCCAGCAGCTTGGCGGGGTTAGCGGGGTTCACCTACAATGAGCAGTTCTTC
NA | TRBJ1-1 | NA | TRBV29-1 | CSAGLRPEAFF | TGCAGCGCCGGGCTTAGGCCAGAAGCTTTCTTT
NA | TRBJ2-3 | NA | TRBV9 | CASSPRSGLTTDTQYF | TGTGCCAGCAGCCCTCGCTCGGGACTCACCACAGATACGCAGTATTTT
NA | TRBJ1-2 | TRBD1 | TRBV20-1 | CSATLTGGYTF | TGCAGTGCTACCTTGACAGGGGGCTACACCTTC
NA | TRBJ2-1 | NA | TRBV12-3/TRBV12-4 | CAGRPGQSSYNEQFF | TGTGCCGGCAGACCGGGACAAAGCTCCTACAACGAGCAGTTCTTC
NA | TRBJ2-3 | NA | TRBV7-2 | CASSLSPDTSDTQYF | TGTGCCAGCAGCTTAAGCCCGGACACATCAGATACGCAGTATTTT
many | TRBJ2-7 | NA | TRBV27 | CASGLTGLVYEQYF | TGTGCCAGCGGCCTGACAGGTCTTGTCTACGAGCAGTACTTC
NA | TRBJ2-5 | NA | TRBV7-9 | CASRYQGTQETQYF | TGTGCCAGCAGATATCAGGGAACGCAAGAGACCCAGTACTTC
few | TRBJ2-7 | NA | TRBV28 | CASSSPTGNEQYF | TGTGCCAGCAGTTCACCGACTGGGAACGAGCAGTACTTC
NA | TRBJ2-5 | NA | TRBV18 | CASSPAGALETQYF | TGTGCCAGCTCACCGGCGGGGGCTCTAGAGACCCAGTACTTC
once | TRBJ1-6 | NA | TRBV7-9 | CASTRLFPGRTFRSPLHF | TGTGCCAGCACCCGACTCTTCCCGGGACGGACCTTTCGGTCACCCCTCCACTTT
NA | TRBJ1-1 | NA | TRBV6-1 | CATREQWATEAFF | TGTGCCACCCGGGAACAGTGGGCGACTGAAGCTTTCTTT
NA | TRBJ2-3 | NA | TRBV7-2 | CASSPRPTPANTQYF | TGTGCCAGCAGCCCCCGACCGACGCCCGCTAATACGCAGTATTTT
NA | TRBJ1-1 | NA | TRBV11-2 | CASSFQGDWKDTEAFF | TGTGCCAGCAGCTTCCAAGGGGACTGGAAGGACACTGAAGCTTTCTTT
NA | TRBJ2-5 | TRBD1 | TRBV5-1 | CASSFGTGLNQETQYF | TGCGCCAGCAGCTTCGGGACAGGGCTGAACCAAGAGACCCAGTACTTC
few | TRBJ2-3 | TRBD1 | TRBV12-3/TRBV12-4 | CASSLQGSGTGRLDTQYF | TGTGCCAGCTCCCTACAGGGGAGTGGGACAGGGAGGTTAGATACGCAGTATTTT
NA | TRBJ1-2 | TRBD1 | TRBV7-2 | CASSFQGAFGYTF | TGTGCCAGCAGCTTCCAGGGGGCCTTTGGCTACACCTTC
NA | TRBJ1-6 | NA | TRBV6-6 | CASSYGERYNSPLHF | TGTGCCAGCAGTTACGGTGAACGGTATAATTCACCCCTCCACTTT
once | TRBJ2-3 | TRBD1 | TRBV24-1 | CATLGNQGGTDTQYF | TGTGCCACCCTGGGGAACCAGGGGGGCACAGATACGCAGTATTTT
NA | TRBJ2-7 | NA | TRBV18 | CASSPPRDTRAVYEQYF | TGTGCCAGCTCACCACCTAGGGACACCCGCGCAGTCTACGAGCAGTACTTC
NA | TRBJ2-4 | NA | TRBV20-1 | CSARITENIQYF | TGCAGTGCTAGGATCACAGAAAACATTCAGTACTTC
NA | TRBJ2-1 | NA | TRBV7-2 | CASSLSQGSMSEQFF | TGTGCCAGCAGCTTATCGCAGGGTAGCATGAGTGAGCAGTTCTTC
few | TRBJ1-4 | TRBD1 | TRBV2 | CASSADRGQEKLFF | TGTGCCAGCAGTGCTGACAGGGGACAGGAAAAACTGTTTTTT
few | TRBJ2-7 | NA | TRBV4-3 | CASSQESEGLYEQYF | TGCGCCAGCAGCCAAGAATCGGAGGGGCTTTACGAGCAGTACTTC
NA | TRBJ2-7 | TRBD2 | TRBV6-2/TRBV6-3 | CASRSSGGNYEQYF | TGTGCCAGCAGATCTAGCGGGGGGAACTACGAGCAGTACTTC
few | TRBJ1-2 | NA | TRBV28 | CASCSLGDVRAYGYTF | TGTGCCTCTTGTAGCTTGGGGGATGTAAGGGCTTATGGCTACACCTTC
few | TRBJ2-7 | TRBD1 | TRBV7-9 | CASSLYSGTGEYEQYF | TGTGCCAGCAGCTTATATTCCGGGACAGGGGAATACGAGCAGTACTTC
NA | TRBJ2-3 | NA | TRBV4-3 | CASSQDEVAASSDTQYF | TGCGCCAGCAGCCAAGATGAGGTAGCGGCGAGCTCAGATACGCAGTATTTT
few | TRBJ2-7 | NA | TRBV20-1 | CSAPSRDEQYF | TGCAGTGCTCCCTCACGCGACGAGCAGTACTTC
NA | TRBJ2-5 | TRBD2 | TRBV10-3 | CAISDPSGEIGETQYF | TGTGCCATCAGTGACCCCAGCGGGGAGATCGGAGAGACCCAGTACTTC
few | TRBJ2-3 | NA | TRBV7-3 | CASSVAGVGTDTQYF | TGTGCCAGCAGTGTAGCAGGGGTGGGCACAGATACGCAGTATTTT
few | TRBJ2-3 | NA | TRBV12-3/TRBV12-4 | CASKGESYTDTQYF | TGTGCCAGCAAGGGGGAGAGCTACACAGATACGCAGTATTTT
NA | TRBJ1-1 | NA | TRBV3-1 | CASSQGAGGAFF | TGTGCCAGCAGCCAAGGTGCGGGGGGTGCTTTCTTT